The clone carrying this T cell receptor (beta chain) came up once. The CDR3 extends over 13 amino acids. CDR1 is SGHAT and CDR2 is FQDESV in the germline V gene (reference sequence). V was trimmed by 3 bases and J by 4 bases, leaving 8 bases between them. This record comes from a study of blood T cell repertoires in COVID-19. The protocol was immunoSEQ multiplex PCR, while the TCRdb copy is restricted to in-frame clones and leaves out a portion. Among 130,000 or so clones listed, around 80% were seen once. This chain uses TRBV11-1 with TRBJ2-3, with D tentatively TRBD1 (6 bases). Sequencing was performed on PBMCs or T cells enriched from blood (not recorded which). The TCR comes from a man in his forties with acute COVID-19. CDR3: CASSFRGADTQYF. The DNA of the CDR3 is TGTGCCAGCAGCTTCAGGGGTGCAGATACGCAGTATTTT.